The sequence of this TCR beta chain was determined in a study of T cells after yellow fever vaccination. The study, taken as a whole, reports: It was a weaker secondary response, yet one that peaked faster, at day 5 versus 15.

By 5'RACE template switching, TCR cDNA was produced, with a universal primer site and UMIs added in the process. TCRdb itself ran the 5' RACE reads through MiXCR, one entry per CDR3 protein. The data hold under 400,000 distinct CDR3 sequences, with 12% observed a single time. In its sample, this clonotype was seen many times. What it recognizes is unknown. The J segment lost 5 bases and the V segment lost 7 bases, leaving 3 bases of the junction unmatched. The germline CDR1 and CDR2 sequences are SQVTM and ANQGSEA. The CDR3 extends over 13 amino acids. The receptor was isolated from a man between 18 and 35 years old who received the YFV17D yellow fever vaccine. The gene calls are TRBV29-1 and TRBJ1-6; 9 bases are a match to TRBD1. Material: CD4+ T cells sorted from PBMCs, obtained 15 days after the yellow fever booster vaccination. The CDR3 loop reads CSAGQGDNSPLHF. In DNA, the CDR3 is TGCAGCGCGGGACAGGGTGATAATTCACCCCTCCACTTT.